The clone carrying this TCR beta chain occurred many times. The antigen is undetermined. This sample holds PBMCs from around 9.9 ml fresh peripheral blood. CDR1 MDHEN and CDR2 SYDVKM come from the germline V gene. Trimming shortened V by 6 bases and J by 3 bases, and 18 bases separated the two germline ends. This CDR3 is 16 amino acids long. This entry is derived from a study of T cells in Graves' hyperthyroidism and ophthalmopathy. General study results and limits: The model predicted ophthalmopathy a median approximately seven months before onset. Through a model of 13 V-J features, ophthalmopathy was separated from stable hyperthyroidism.

TCR beta CDR3 region amplification was performed from RNA transcripts. First-round RT-PCR targeting the TCR CDR3 was performed with the HTBI primer set. Using its own MiXCR run on the multiplex PCR reads, TCRdb lists one record per CDR3 protein. The table has about 420,000 distinct CDR3 sequences, approximately 14% seen once. The sequenced sample was blood. The rearrangement uses TRBV28 and TRBJ1-5, with D perhaps TRBD1 (5 bases). This receptor was taken from a woman aged 18-29 years with Graves' hyperthyroidism. The CDR3, as DNA: TGTGCCAGCAGCTCCGGGACGGCTTTACACAATCAGCCCCAGCATTTT. Its translation: CASSSGTALHNQPQHF.